This is a list of T cell receptor beta chains from one sample in a study of blood T cell repertoires in COVID-19. This table comes from immunoSEQ multiplex PCR, and its TCRdb copy is limited to in-frame clones, with some not included. Here the sample spans about 200,000 clones, about 90% being singletons. The sequencing input was peripheral blood. The receptors here all came from a woman aged 45-60 years with acute or convalescent COVID-19. Each CDR3 is given with its conserved first and last residue. Each record gives: D gene, V gene, J gene, clone size, CDR3 DNA, CDR3 protein. The D gene is left open where the match is weak. Size tells how often a clone was seen (once, few, many) or the class of an expanded clone, and some rows leave it out.

d_gene: .
v_gene: TRBV5-6
j_gene: TRBJ2-2
abundance: .
CDR3nt: TGTGCCAGCAGCTTTAGGGCTAGCCGACACGTGAACACCGGGGAGCTGTTTTTT
CDR3aa: CASSFRASRHVNTGELFF

d_gene: TRBD1
v_gene: TRBV6-2/TRBV6-3
j_gene: TRBJ2-3
abundance: .
CDR3nt: TGTGCCAGCAGTCCGACAGGGTGGGGCACAGATACGCAGTATTTT
CDR3aa: CASSPTGWGTDTQYF

d_gene: TRBD2
v_gene: TRBV6-4
j_gene: TRBJ2-1
abundance: .
CDR3nt: TGTGCCAGCAGTGACAAACTAGCGGGAGCCAATGAGCAGTTCTTC
CDR3aa: CASSDKLAGANEQFF

d_gene: .
v_gene: TRBV19
j_gene: TRBJ1-5
abundance: .
CDR3nt: TGTGCCAGTAGAGGCCTCGGGGTGGGGATTAGCAATCAGCCCCAGCATTTT
CDR3aa: CASRGLGVGISNQPQHF

d_gene: TRBD2
v_gene: TRBV9
j_gene: TRBJ2-1
abundance: .
CDR3nt: TGTGCCAGCAGCGTAGGATTGTTGGCGGGAGTCGGGTACAATGAGCAGTTCTTC
CDR3aa: CASSVGLLAGVGYNEQFF

d_gene: TRBD1
v_gene: TRBV6-5
j_gene: TRBJ1-1
abundance: .
CDR3nt: TGTGCCAGCAGGCAACAGGGGGCGTACACTGAAGCTTTCTTT
CDR3aa: CASRQQGAYTEAFF

d_gene: TRBD2
v_gene: TRBV7-2
j_gene: TRBJ2-3
abundance: once
CDR3nt: TGTGCCAGCAGCTTTAGCGGGGCTAGCACAGATACGCAGTATTTT
CDR3aa: CASSFSGASTDTQYF

d_gene: .
v_gene: TRBV19
j_gene: TRBJ2-7
abundance: .
CDR3nt: TGTGCCAGTAGTCCCAGAGGTCCCTACGAGCAGTACTTC
CDR3aa: CASSPRGPYEQYF

d_gene: TRBD1
v_gene: TRBV3-1/TRBV3-2
j_gene: TRBJ1-2
abundance: once
CDR3nt: TGTGCCAGCAGCCAAGATCTCGGACAGGGGGGTTATGGCTACACCTTC
CDR3aa: CASSQDLGQGGYGYTF

d_gene: .
v_gene: TRBV7-2
j_gene: TRBJ2-5
abundance: .
CDR3nt: TGTGCCAGCAGCTTCGGGACACAAGAGACCCAGTACTTC
CDR3aa: CASSFGTQETQYF

d_gene: .
v_gene: TRBV9
j_gene: TRBJ1-3
abundance: .
CDR3nt: TGTGCCAGCAGCGTAGATGCGGACCCAGGGGACGGAAACACCATATATTTT
CDR3aa: CASSVDADPGDGNTIYF

d_gene: TRBD2
v_gene: TRBV7-2
j_gene: TRBJ2-3
abundance: once
CDR3nt: TGTGCCAGCAGCTTAGGGACTAGCGGTAGCACAGATACGCAGTATTTT
CDR3aa: CASSLGTSGSTDTQYF

d_gene: TRBD1
v_gene: TRBV29-1
j_gene: TRBJ2-4
abundance: .
CDR3nt: TGCAGCGTTGAAGGACAGGGGGACATTCAGTACTTC
CDR3aa: CSVEGQGDIQYF

d_gene: TRBD2
v_gene: TRBV7-6
j_gene: TRBJ2-7
abundance: few
CDR3nt: TGTGCCAGCAGCTTACTCCCCCTAGCGGGAGACGGAGGGCAGTACTTC
CDR3aa: CASSLLPLAGDGGQYF

d_gene: .
v_gene: TRBV19
j_gene: TRBJ1-2
abundance: few
CDR3nt: TGTGCCAGTAGTATAGCGACGGAGAACTATGGCTACACCTTC
CDR3aa: CASSIATENYGYTF

d_gene: TRBD1
v_gene: TRBV15
j_gene: TRBJ2-5
abundance: .
CDR3nt: TGTGCCACCAGCAGAGATGCCCCCCTACAGGGGAAAGAGACCCAGTACTTC
CDR3aa: CATSRDAPLQGKETQYF

d_gene: .
v_gene: TRBV19
j_gene: TRBJ2-4
abundance: .
CDR3nt: TGTGCCAGTAGTGGGGGTAACAGGGACATAGCCAAAAACATTCAGTACTTC
CDR3aa: CASSGGNRDIAKNIQYF

d_gene: .
v_gene: TRBV19
j_gene: TRBJ1-6
abundance: .
CDR3nt: TGTGCCAGTAGTATAGTAGGGGGGGAAAATTCACCCCTCCACTTT
CDR3aa: CASSIVGGENSPLHF